These 21 T cell receptor beta chains were sequenced from one sample in a study of cytomegalovirus exposure and HLA in healthy donors. The primer mix had 60 Vbeta and 13 Jbeta primers. This table comes from immunoSEQ multiplex PCR, and its TCRdb copy is limited to in-frame clones, with some not included. The profile shows some 120,000 clones, 9% to 10% of them singletons. The sequencing sample was made of PBMCs. These receptors all come from a man younger than 40 in good health and CMV-seronegative.

This chain links TRBV30 with TRBJ1-2; D ambiguous. V was trimmed by 3 bases and J by 5 bases, leaving 10 bases between them. The CDR3 sequence is 12 residues long. CDR1 and CDR2 (germline): GTSNPN, SVGIG (reference sequence). The DNA of the CDR3 is TGTGCCTGGAGGGAGGGTCCGTATGGCTACACCTTC. Its protein is CAWREGPYGYTF.

CDR3 coding DNA: TGCAGCGTTGAAGTCGCAGGGGGCTCTGGGGCCAACGTCCTGACTTTC. It codes for CSVEVAGGSGANVLTF. The chain uses TRBV29-1 and TRBJ2-6, with 7 bases lining up with TRBD1. The ends lost 1 base at V and 0 bases at J; junction bases unmatched: 3. The CDR3 is made up of 16 amino acids. The V gene's germline CDR1 is SQVTM and CDR2 ANQGSEA.

This clone has only a few counts. The J gene is TRBJ2-3, the V gene TRBV5-6, with a weak D call TRBD2 (6 bases). The V gene lost 3 bases and the J gene lost 0 bases, with 14 bases spanning the gap. CDR1 and CDR2 from the germline V gene are SGHDT and YYEEEE. The CDR3 is made up of 16 amino acids. The CDR3 protein is CASSSILATSTDTQYF. CDR3 DNA: TGTGCCAGCAGCTCGATCCTAGCGACTAGCACAGATACGCAGTATTTT.

The genes are TRBV11-2 and TRBJ2-3; tentatively, D is TRBD2 (5 bases). The length of the CDR3 is 14 residues. Trimming took off 1 base at V and 2 bases at J, with 7 bases between the two ends. Germline V gene sequence: CDR1 SGHAT, CDR2 FQNNGV. The CDR3 DNA reads as TGTGCCAGCAGCTTAGGCCTAGCCACAGATACGCAGTATTTT. Translated: CASSLGLATDTQYF.

The CDR3 DNA follows: TGTGCCAGCAGCTCTGTTGAGAGATACGGTGGCTACACCTTC. This gives the protein CASSSVERYGGYTF. The chain is built from TRBV7-8 and TRBJ1-2; no clear D gene. Trimming pared 4 bases from V and 7 bases from J, leaving 16 bases between. The CDR3 covers 14 residues. Germline assignment: CDR1 SGHVS and CDR2 FQNEAQ.

This clone was picked up a small number of times. The J gene is TRBJ1-1, the V gene TRBV18; D remains ambiguous. CDR1 and CDR2 from the germline V gene are KGHSH and LQKENI. Trimming shortened V by 3 bases and J by 1 base, and 12 bases separated the two germline ends. CDR3 size: 15 residues. The CDR3 sequence is CASSPSHSGNTEAFF. The CDR3 DNA follows: TGTGCCAGCTCACCCTCTCACTCGGGGAACACTGAAGCTTTCTTT.

There are a few counts of this clone. V is TRBV9 and J is TRBJ2-3; 8 bases map to TRBD1. Germline trimming cut 0 bases from V and 6 bases from J; bases unmatched to any gene: 3. Germline V gene sequence: CDR1 SGDLS, CDR2 YYNGEE. The CDR3 runs to 14 residues. In nucleotides, the CDR3 is TGTGCCAGCAGCGTAGGGACAGGGAAGGATACGCAGTATTTT. Translation gives CASSVGTGKDTQYF.

The chain recombines TRBV4-3 with TRBJ1-5, with D maybe TRBD1 (6 bases). The germline V and J ends were trimmed by 2 bases and 0 bases, with 17 bases remaining between them. This CDR3 comprises 18 residues. CDR1 and CDR2 from the germline V gene are LGHNA and YSLEER. CDR3 residues: CASSQQGIYIYSNQPQHF. In nucleotides, the CDR3 is TGCGCCAGCAGCCAACAGGGGATATATATATATAGCAATCAGCCCCAGCATTTT.

The chain couples TRBV7-2 to TRBJ2-5; D is ambiguous. Per the germline V gene, CDR1 is SGHTA and CDR2 is FQGNSA. The length of the CDR3 is 13 residues. V lost 4 bases and J lost 5, with 11 bases in between. The CDR3 nucleotides read TGTGCCAGCAGCTCAGCTCGCCGGGAGACCCAGTACTTC. Translating it yields CASSSARRETQYF.

The chain combines TRBV19 with TRBJ1-1; D gene unclear. This CDR3 is 12 amino acids long. Trimming took off 8 bases at V and 1 base at J, with 8 bases between the two ends. Germline V gene data show CDR1 as LNHDA and CDR2 as SQIVND (reference sequence). CDR3 sequence (DNA): TGTGCCAGTGGGCCTCCGAACACTGAAGCTTTCTTT. This sequence encodes CASGPPNTEAFF.

This chain joins TRBV2 and TRBJ2-2; a possible D gene is TRBD2 (6 bases). This CDR3 comprises 13 residues. CDR1 and CDR2 (germline): SNHLY, FYNNEI. With 6 bases removed from V and 4 bases from J, the gap between germline ends came to 9 bases. The DNA for the CDR3 is TGTGCCAGCAGCTACGGGGGCACCGGGGAGCTGTTTTTT. It encodes CASSYGGTGELFF.

This clone was found a few times. The chain employs TRBV2 and TRBJ1-2; 7 positions agree with TRBD1. Germline V CDR1 and CDR2: SNHLY, FYNNEI. The CDR3 runs to 13 residues. V trimming: 8 bases; J trimming: 4 bases; junction bases outside the gene matches: 7. The CDR3 region has the DNA TGTGCCAGCGGCGACAGGGCCGTCTATGGCTACACCTTC. This codes for CASGDRAVYGYTF. Supplemented by reference TRBV2 and TRBJ1-2, the full variable domain reads EPEVTQTPSHQVTQMGQEVILRCVPISNHLYFYWYRQILGQKVEFLVSFYNNEISEKSEIFDDQFSVERPDGSNFTLKIRSTKLEDSAMYFCASGDRAVYGYTFGSGTRLTVV.

This sequence joins TRBV7-3 and TRBJ2-1; 7 bases are a match to TRBD2. CDR3 length: 15 amino acids. Germline V gene sequence: CDR1 SGHTA, CDR2 FQGTGA. Unmatched junction bases numbered 8, after V lost 7 bases and J lost 2 bases. CDR3 in DNA: TGTGCCAGCACTCCCGGGGGGAGCCCCTACAATGAGCAGTTCTTC. Protein sequence: CASTPGGSPYNEQFF.

This clone was observed a few times. The rearrangement joins TRBV25-1 to TRBJ1-3, with D maybe TRBD1 (6 bases). The V gene lost 4 bases and the J gene lost 3 bases, with 16 bases spanning the gap. The germline V gene has CDR1 MGHDK and CDR2 SYGVNS. The CDR3 extends over 16 amino acids. The CDR3, as DNA: TGTGCCAGCAGTGGAGGTGGCAGGGGAATTGGAAACACCATATATTTT. This translates into CASSGGGRGIGNTIYF.

This clone occurred a few times. The chain combines TRBV10-3 with TRBJ1-2, with D maybe TRBD1 (5 bases). V shed 3 bases and J shed 0 bases, with 14 bases lying between them. Per the germline V gene, CDR1 is ENHRY and CDR2 is SYGVKD. This CDR3 has 16 residues. The CDR3 reads CAISDWTRGPNYGYTF. CDR3 bases: TGTGCCATCAGTGATTGGACAAGAGGCCCTAACTATGGCTACACCTTC.

This chain connects TRBV11-2 to TRBJ2-5; 14 bases match TRBD2. Germline V gives CDR1 SGHAT, CDR2 FQNNGV. This CDR3 comprises 16 residues. V dropped 5 bases and J dropped 6; count of bases not matched to a gene: 8. The CDR3 region has the DNA TGTGCCAGCAGCCGAGGGACTAGCGGGAGAGGGAAGACCCAGTACTTC. This translates into CASSRGTSGRGKTQYF.

This chain joins TRBV6-6 and TRBJ2-5; TRBD1 is a possible D gene (6 bases). Trimming stripped 6 bases from V and 0 bases from J, with 14 bases between. The germline V gene encodes CDR1 MNHNY and CDR2 SVGAGI (reference sequence). The CDR3 length is 15 residues. The CDR3 spells CASSQGGPYQETQYF. The CDR3 coding sequence is TGTGCCAGCAGCCAAGGGGGTCCGTACCAAGAGACCCAGTACTTC.

The chain joins TRBV6-1 to TRBJ1-4; D possibly corresponds to TRBD1 (5 bases). V lost 6 bases, J lost 6 bases, and 14 bases lay in between. This CDR3 has 14 residues. Germline V gives CDR1 MNHNS, CDR2 SASEGT. The CDR3 protein is CASRVSGSDEKLFF. Written as DNA, the CDR3 is TGTGCCAGCAGGGTCTCAGGGTCGGATGAAAAACTGTTTTTT.

The rearrangement links TRBV2 to TRBJ2-2; D possibly corresponds to TRBD2 (5 bases). Germline CDR1 is SNHLY and CDR2 is FYNNEI. V dropped 8 bases and J dropped 5 bases, with 21 bases sitting between them. CDR3 length: 16 residues. The CDR3 nucleotides read TGTGCCAGCCGCCCCGGCGGCCCTACGGGAACCGGGGAGCTGTTTTTT. It yields the protein CASRPGGPTGTGELFF.

This CDR3 reads CASSETGDTEAFF. The CDR3 DNA is TGTGCCAGCAGCGAGACAGGGGACACTGAAGCTTTCTTT. This chain joins TRBV6-1 and TRBJ1-1; 8 nucleotides match TRBD1. CDR1 MNHNS and CDR2 SASEGT come from the germline V gene. Trimming took 6 bases from V and 3 from J; bases not matched to a gene: 3. The CDR3 is made up of 13 amino acids.

The gene calls are TRBV10-3 and TRBJ2-1, with 12 bases lining up with TRBD2. This CDR3 comprises 14 residues. V trimming: 10 bases; J trimming: 5 bases; junction bases outside the gene matches: 6. Germline V gene lookup returns CDR1 ENHRY and CDR2 SYGVKD. This CDR3 reads CATRTSGNDNEQFF. The DNA of the CDR3 is TGTGCCACACGGACTAGCGGGAACGACAATGAGCAGTTCTTC.